This TCR beta chain was captured in a study of T cell responses to AZD1222 COVID-19 vaccine. The V end was cut by 2 bases, the J end by 5 bases, with 15 bases between. There are 16 residues in the CDR3. Germline V gene lookup returns CDR1 MNHNY and CDR2 SVGAGI (reference sequence). Concerning this clone itself: Its antigen is not known.

Study conclusions and caveats: Researchers report vaccine-associated CD4 TCRs spanning spike, with dominance at 160-218 and 743-854. Repertoire sampling was restricted to post-peak T cell response timepoints.

Repertoires were generated with immunoSEQ multiplex PCR, while TCRdb's copy carries only in-frame clones and drops some. The table includes about 140,000 clones, roughly nine tenths detected once. The receptor comes from an adult who received the AZD1222 COVID-19 vaccine. Source: peripheral blood, taken 28 days after the second AZD1222 dose. The chain joins TRBV6-6 to TRBJ1-4, with D hard to call. This CDR3 reads CASSYRSAPTNEKLFF. CDR3 bases: TGTGCCAGCAGTTACAGGTCAGCCCCCACAAATGAAAAACTGTTTTTT.